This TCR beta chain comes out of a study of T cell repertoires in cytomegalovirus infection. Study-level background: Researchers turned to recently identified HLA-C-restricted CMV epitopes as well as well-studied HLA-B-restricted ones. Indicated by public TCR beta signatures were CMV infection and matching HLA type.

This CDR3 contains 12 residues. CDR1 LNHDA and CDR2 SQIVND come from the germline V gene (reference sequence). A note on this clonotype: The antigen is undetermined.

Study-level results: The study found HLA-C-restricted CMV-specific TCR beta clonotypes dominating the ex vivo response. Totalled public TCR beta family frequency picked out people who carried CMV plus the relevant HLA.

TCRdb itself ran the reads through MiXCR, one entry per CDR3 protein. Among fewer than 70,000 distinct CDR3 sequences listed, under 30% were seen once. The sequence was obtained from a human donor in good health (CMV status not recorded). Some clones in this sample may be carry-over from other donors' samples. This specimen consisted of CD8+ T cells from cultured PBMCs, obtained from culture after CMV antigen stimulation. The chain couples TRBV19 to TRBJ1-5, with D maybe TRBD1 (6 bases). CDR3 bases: TGTGCGGGGGGCCCGGGGAATCAGCCCCAGCATTTT. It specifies CAGGPGNQPQHF.